These 17 T cell receptor beta chains were sequenced from one sample in a study of CXCR3-negative and CXCR3-positive naive CD8 T cells. UMI-tagged TRB cDNA libraries were built via 5' RACE. TCRdb reprocessed the 5' RACE reads; each CDR3 protein has one entry and no DNA is given. In all, the sample yields some 38,000 distinct CDR3 sequences. Input material: memory CD8+ T cells from blood. These TCRs come from a human donor in good health. Some clones in this sample may be carry-over from other donors' samples.

This rearrangement joins TRBV6-1 to TRBJ1-5; TCRdb's D call, TRBD1, is unchecked because there is no DNA. In germline, CDR1 is MNHNS, CDR2 SASEGT. This CDR3 has 16 residues. The chain's CDR3 is CASSRRGPRDNQPQHF.

V gene TRBV7-3 combines with J gene TRBJ1-1. The CDR3 length is 13 residues. CDR1 SGHTA and CDR2 FQGTGA come from the germline V gene. CDR3 region: CASSLSLNTEAFF.

The chain is built from TRBV7-2 and TRBJ2-4; TCRdb proposes TRBD2, but this gene call is untestable without DNA. The CDR3 has 15 amino acids. CDR1 SGHTA and CDR2 FQGNSA come from the germline V gene. The CDR3 spells CASSGGAVAKNIQYF.

This chain uses TRBV7-2 with TRBJ2-3; TCRdb outputs TRBD1, but without DNA this stays unchecked. This CDR3 is 14 amino acids long. Germline V gene lookup returns CDR1 SGHTA and CDR2 FQGNSA. The CDR3 protein is CASSVLGSSAEQYF.

The gene calls are TRBV20-1 and TRBJ1-2. Germline CDR1 DFQATT, CDR2 SNEGSKA (reference sequence). CDR3 length: 15 amino acids. CDR3 region: CSAGTALVTRVGYTF.

V usage is TRBV7-9 and J usage is TRBJ2-7; lacking DNA, the TRBD1 call made by TCRdb goes unchecked. CDR3 length equals 12 residues. Looked up from germline, CDR1 is SEHNR and CDR2 is FQNEAQ (reference sequence). This chain's CDR3 is CASSRQPSEQYF.

The chain uses TRBV7-3 and TRBJ2-1; TCRdb lists TRBD1, though no DNA is available to test this call. This CDR3 contains 15 residues. The germline CDR1 and CDR2 sequences are SGHTA and FQGTGA. The CDR3 loop is CASSLDRGQHNEQFF. The whole variable domain, filled in from reference TRBV7-3 and TRBJ2-1, reads GAGVSQTPSNKVTEKGKYVELRCDPISGHTALYWYRQSLGQGPEFLIYFQGTGAADDSGLPNDRFFAVRPEGSVSTLKIQRTERGDSAVYLCASSLDRGQHNEQFFGPGTRLTVL.

The rearrangement uses TRBV27 and TRBJ1-5. The germline V gene has CDR1 MNHEY and CDR2 SMNVEV (reference sequence). CDR3 length: 15 residues. The CDR3 sequence: CASSPAGTAGQPQHF.

The rearrangement links TRBV5-1 to TRBJ1-1. CDR3 size: 13 residues. Germline V gene data show CDR1 as SGHRS and CDR2 as YFSETQ. The CDR3 reads CASTDGSNTEAFF.

In terms of frequency, this clonotype is medium-sized. CDR3 loop: CSARGTEDYEQYF. The chain joins TRBV20-1 to TRBJ2-7; as DNA is missing, the TRBD1 call by TCRdb cannot be tested. In germline, CDR1 is DFQATT, CDR2 SNEGSKA (reference sequence). The CDR3 is 13 amino acids.

The chain links TRBV4-1 to TRBJ2-7; TCRdb proposes TRBD1, but this gene call is untestable without DNA. Germline CDR1 MGHRA, CDR2 YSYEKL. CDR3 length: 15 amino acids. CDR3 loop: CASSPLGAGALRQYF.

The chain combines TRBV27 with TRBJ1-2. The CDR3 covers 14 residues. Per germline, CDR1 MNHEY and CDR2 SMNVEV (reference sequence). The CDR3 sequence: CASSTLGKRSGYTF.

The chain combines TRBV25-1 with TRBJ1-6; the TRBD1 assignment by TCRdb is unverifiable without DNA. The CDR3 has 14 residues. The germline gives CDR1 MGHDK, CDR2 SYGVNS. The CDR3 spells CASREGDEISPLHF.

The J gene is TRBJ2-2, the V gene TRBV19; checking the TCRdb D call of TRBD2 is not possible without DNA. The CDR3 loop spans 15 amino acids. CDR1 is LNHDA and CDR2 is SQIVND in the germline V gene (reference sequence). This chain's CDR3 is CASWDRRGSTGELFF. The full variable domain, rest sourced from reference TRBV19 and TRBJ2-2, is DGGITQSPKYLFRKEGQNVTLSCEQNLNHDAMYWYRQDPGQGLRLIYYSQIVNDFQKGDIAEGYSVSREKKESFPLTVTSAQKNPTAFYLCASWDRRGSTGELFFGEGSRLTVL.

The chain links TRBV6-4 to TRBJ2-1; the D call of TRBD2 rests on TCRdb alone, since no DNA is present to check it. CDR3 length equals 14 residues. Germline values: CDR1 MRHNA, CDR2 SNTAGT. Here the CDR3 reads CASSERGGPNEQFF.

This rearrangement joins TRBV6-2 or TRBV6-3 to TRBJ2-7; TCRdb gives TRBD1 as the D gene, but with no DNA this cannot be confirmed. The CDR3 is made up of 14 amino acids. Germline CDR1 reads MNHEY; CDR2 reads SVGEGT. This chain's CDR3 is CASSYSDDSNEQYF.

The rearrangement links TRBV4-2 to TRBJ1-1; lacking DNA, the TRBD1 call made by TCRdb goes unchecked. CDR1 and CDR2 from the germline V gene are LGHNA and YNFKEQ. The CDR3 spans 12 residues. The CDR3 spells CASSTGSSEAFF.